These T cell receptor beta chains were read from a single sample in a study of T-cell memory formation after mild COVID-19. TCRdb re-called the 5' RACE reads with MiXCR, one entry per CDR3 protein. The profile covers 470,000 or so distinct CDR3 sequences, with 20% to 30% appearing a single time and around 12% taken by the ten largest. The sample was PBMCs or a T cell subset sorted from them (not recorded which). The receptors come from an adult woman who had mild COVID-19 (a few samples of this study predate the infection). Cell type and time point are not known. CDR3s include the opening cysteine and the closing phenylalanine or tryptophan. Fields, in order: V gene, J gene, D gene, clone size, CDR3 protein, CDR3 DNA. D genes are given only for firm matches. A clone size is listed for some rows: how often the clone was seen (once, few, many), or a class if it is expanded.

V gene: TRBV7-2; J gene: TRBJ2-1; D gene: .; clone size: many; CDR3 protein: CASSSGRDPSYNEQFF; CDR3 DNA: TGTGCCAGCAGCTCCGGCCGGGACCCGTCCTACAATGAGCAGTTCTTC
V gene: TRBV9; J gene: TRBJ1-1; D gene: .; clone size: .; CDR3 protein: CDSSVDGTARAFF; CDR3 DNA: TGTGACAGCAGCGTAGACGGGACGGCTCGCGCTTTCTTT
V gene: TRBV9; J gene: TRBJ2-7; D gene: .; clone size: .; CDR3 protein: CASSGQPTSRHEQYF; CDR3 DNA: TGTGCCAGCAGCGGACAACCGACTAGTAGGCACGAGCAGTACTTC
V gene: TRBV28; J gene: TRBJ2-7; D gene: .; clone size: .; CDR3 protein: CASSPTLTYEQYF; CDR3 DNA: TGTGCCAGCAGTCCGACATTGACCTACGAGCAGTACTTC
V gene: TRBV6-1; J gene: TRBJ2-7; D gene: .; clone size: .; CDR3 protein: CASSGLGAPYYEQYF; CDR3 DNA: TGTGCCAGCAGTGGACTCGGGGCCCCGTACTACGAGCAGTACTTC
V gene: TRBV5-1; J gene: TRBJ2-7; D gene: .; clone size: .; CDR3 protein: CASSFGGGSDYEQYF; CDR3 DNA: TGCGCCAGCAGCTTCGGAGGGGGAAGTGACTACGAGCAGTACTTC
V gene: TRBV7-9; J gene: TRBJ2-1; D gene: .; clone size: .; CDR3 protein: CASSLVFYNEQFF; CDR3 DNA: TGTGCCAGCAGCTTAGTTTTTTACAATGAGCAGTTCTTC
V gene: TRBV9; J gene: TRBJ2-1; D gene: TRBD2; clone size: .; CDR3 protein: CASSVLAGGPGDNEQFF; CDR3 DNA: TGTGCCAGCAGCGTACTAGCGGGAGGGCCTGGAGACAATGAGCAGTTCTTC
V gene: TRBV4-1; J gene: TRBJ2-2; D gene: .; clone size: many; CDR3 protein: CASSQDGGTGELFF; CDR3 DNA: TGCGCCAGCAGCCAAGACGGGGGAACCGGGGAGCTGTTTTTT
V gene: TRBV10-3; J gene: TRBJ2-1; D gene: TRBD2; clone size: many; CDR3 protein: CAISESGLAGNEQFF; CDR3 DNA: TGTGCCATCAGTGAGTCGGGGCTAGCGGGAAATGAGCAGTTCTTC
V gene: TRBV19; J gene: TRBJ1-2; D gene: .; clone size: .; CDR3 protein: CASMPGLYGYTF; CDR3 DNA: TGTGCCAGTATGCCGGGCCTCTATGGCTACACCTTC
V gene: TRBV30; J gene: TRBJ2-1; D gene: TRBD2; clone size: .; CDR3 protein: CAWNLAGAANEQFF; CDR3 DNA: TGTGCCTGGAACCTAGCGGGAGCAGCAAATGAGCAGTTCTTC
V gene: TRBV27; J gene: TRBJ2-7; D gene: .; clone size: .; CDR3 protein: CASSVRQVSSYEQYF; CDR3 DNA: TGTGCCAGCAGTGTAAGACAGGTCTCTTCCTACGAGCAGTACTTC
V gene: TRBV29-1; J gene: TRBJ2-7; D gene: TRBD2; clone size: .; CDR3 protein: CSASGGSYEQYF; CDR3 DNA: TGCAGCGCCTCGGGGGGTTCCTACGAGCAGTACTTC
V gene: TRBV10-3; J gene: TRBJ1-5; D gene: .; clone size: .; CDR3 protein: CAISDARRPNQPQHF; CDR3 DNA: TGTGCCATCAGTGACGCGCGTCGGCCCAATCAGCCCCAGCATTTT
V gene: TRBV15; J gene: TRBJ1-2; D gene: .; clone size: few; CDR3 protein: CATSRDSGAADGYTF; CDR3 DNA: TGTGCCACCAGCAGAGATTCAGGGGCTGCGGATGGCTACACCTTC
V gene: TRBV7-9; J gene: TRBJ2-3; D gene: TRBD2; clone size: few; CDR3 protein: CASSPPSGLNSDTQYF; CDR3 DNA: TGTGCCAGCAGCCCGCCTAGCGGATTAAACTCAGATACGCAGTATTTT
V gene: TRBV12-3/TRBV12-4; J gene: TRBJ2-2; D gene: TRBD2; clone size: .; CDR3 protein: CASMGLAGSSNTGELFF; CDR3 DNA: TGTGCCAGCATGGGACTAGCGGGGAGTTCGAACACCGGGGAGCTGTTTTTT
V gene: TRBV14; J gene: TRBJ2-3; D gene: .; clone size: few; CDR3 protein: CASSHSGATQYF; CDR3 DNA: TGTGCCAGCAGCCATTCCGGGGCTACGCAGTATTTT
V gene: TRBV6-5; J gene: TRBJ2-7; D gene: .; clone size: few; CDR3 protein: CASSYSDSASGEQYF; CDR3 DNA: TGTGCCAGCAGTTATAGCGACTCGGCGAGTGGGGAGCAGTACTTC
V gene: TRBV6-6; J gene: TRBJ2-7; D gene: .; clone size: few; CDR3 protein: CASSYSTTYEQYF; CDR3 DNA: TGTGCCAGCAGTTATTCGACAACCTACGAGCAGTACTTC
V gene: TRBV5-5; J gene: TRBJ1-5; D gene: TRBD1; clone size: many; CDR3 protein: CASSQGGRVGNQPQHF; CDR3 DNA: TGTGCCAGCAGCCAGGGGGGCAGGGTGGGCAATCAGCCCCAGCATTTT
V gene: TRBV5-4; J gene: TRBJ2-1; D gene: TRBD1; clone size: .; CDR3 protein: CASSPGTGDSYNEQFF; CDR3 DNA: TGTGCCAGCAGCCCGGGGACAGGGGATTCTTACAATGAGCAGTTCTTC
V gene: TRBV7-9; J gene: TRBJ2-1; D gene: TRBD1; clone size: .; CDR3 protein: CASSSTGGKDYNEQFF; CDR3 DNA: TGTGCCAGCAGCTCGACAGGGGGCAAGGATTACAATGAGCAGTTCTTC
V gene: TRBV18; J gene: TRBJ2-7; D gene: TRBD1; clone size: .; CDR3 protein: CASSPPGQGLYEQYF; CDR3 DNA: TGTGCCAGCTCACCACCGGGACAGGGGCTCTACGAGCAGTACTTC
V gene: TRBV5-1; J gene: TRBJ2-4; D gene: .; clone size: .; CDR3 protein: CASTEAAGNIQYF; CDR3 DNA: TGCGCCAGCACGGAGGCCGCCGGAAACATTCAGTACTTC
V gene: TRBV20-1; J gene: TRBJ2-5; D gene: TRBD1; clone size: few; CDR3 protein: CSAIPQGAGETQYF; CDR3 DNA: TGCAGTGCTATACCCCAGGGGGCCGGGGAGACCCAGTACTTC
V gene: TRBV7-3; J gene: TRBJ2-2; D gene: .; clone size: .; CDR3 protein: CASSQSSGGAGELFF; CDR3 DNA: TGTGCCAGCAGCCAATCCTCTGGGGGCGCCGGGGAGCTGTTTTTT
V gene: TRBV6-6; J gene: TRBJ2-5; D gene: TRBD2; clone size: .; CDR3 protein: CASSFSSSGYQETQYF; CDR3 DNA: TGTGCCAGCAGTTTTTCATCTAGCGGGTACCAAGAGACCCAGTACTTC
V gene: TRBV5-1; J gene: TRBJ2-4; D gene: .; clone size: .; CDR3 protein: CASSLAEAKNIQYF; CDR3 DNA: TGCGCCAGCAGCTTGGCCGAGGCCAAAAACATTCAGTACTTC
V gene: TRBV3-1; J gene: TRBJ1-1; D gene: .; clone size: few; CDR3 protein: CASSPGGLVREGGARTEAFF; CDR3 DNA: TGTGCCAGCAGCCCGGGGGGACTAGTCCGAGAGGGGGGCGCGAGGACTGAAGCTTTCTTT
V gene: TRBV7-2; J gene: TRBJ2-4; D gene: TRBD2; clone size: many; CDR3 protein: CASSPTSGAKNIQYF; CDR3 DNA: TGTGCCAGCAGCCCCACTAGCGGGGCCAAAAACATTCAGTACTTC
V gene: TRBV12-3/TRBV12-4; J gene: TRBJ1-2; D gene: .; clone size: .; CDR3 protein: CASSLFGDGYTF; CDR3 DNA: TGTGCCAGCAGTTTATTTGGGGACGGCTACACCTTC
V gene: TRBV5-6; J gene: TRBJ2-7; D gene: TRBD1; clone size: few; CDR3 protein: CASSWTGNEQYF; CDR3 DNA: TGTGCCAGCAGCTGGACAGGTAACGAGCAGTACTTC
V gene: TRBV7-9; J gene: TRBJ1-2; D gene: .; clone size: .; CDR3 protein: CASSLGYGSVIYGYTF; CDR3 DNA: TGTGCCAGCAGCTTAGGGTACGGAAGCGTCATTTATGGCTACACCTTC
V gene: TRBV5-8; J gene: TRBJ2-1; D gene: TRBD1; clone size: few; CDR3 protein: CASSLEGQRIF; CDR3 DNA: TGTGCCAGCAGCTTGGAGGGACAGCGAATCTTC
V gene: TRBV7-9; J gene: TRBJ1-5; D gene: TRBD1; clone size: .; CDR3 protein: CASSSNTGGSQHF; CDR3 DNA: TGTGCCAGCAGCTCGAACACAGGGGGCTCCCAGCATTTT
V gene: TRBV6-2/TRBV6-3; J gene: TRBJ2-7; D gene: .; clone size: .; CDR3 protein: CASSALGTSYEQYF; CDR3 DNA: TGTGCCAGCAGTGCTCTTGGGACATCCTACGAGCAGTACTTC
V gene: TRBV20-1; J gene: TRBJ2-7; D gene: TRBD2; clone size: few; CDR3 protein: CSAREGLAGGYEQYF; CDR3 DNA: TGCAGTGCTAGAGAAGGACTAGCGGGAGGTTACGAGCAGTACTTC
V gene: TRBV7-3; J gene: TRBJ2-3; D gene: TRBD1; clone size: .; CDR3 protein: CASSRGQRGSTDTQYF; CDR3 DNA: TGTGCCAGCAGCCGGGGACAGAGGGGTAGCACAGATACGCAGTATTTT
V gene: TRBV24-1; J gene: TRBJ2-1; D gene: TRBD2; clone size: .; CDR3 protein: CATSDSTLARGRVIEQFF; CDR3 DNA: TGTGCCACCAGTGATTCGACCCTGGCTCGCGGGAGAGTCATTGAGCAGTTCTTC
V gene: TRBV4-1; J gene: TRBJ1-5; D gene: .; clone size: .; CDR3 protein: CASGAGQGGNPQPQHF; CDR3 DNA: TGCGCCAGCGGGGCCGGGCAGGGTGGTAATCCTCAGCCCCAGCATTTT
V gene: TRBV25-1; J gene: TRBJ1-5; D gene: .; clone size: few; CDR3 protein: CASSEYENQPQHF; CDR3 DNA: TGTGCCAGCAGTGAATACGAGAATCAGCCCCAGCATTTT
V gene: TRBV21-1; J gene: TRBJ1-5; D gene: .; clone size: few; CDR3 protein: CALREGFNQPQHF; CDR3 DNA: TGTGCCCTACGAGAGGGTTTCAATCAGCCCCAGCATTTT
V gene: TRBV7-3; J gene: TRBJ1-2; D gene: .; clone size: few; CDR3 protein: CASSQDGNYGYTF; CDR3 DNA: TGTGCCAGCAGCCAGGACGGGAACTATGGCTACACCTTC
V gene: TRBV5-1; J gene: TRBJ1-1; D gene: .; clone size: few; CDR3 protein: CASRLGGDNTEAFF; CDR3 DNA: TGCGCCAGCAGATTAGGAGGGGACAACACTGAAGCTTTCTTT
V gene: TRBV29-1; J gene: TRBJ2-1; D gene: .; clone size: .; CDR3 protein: CSVEDRAGRAYNEQFF; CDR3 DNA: TGCAGCGTTGAAGATCGGGCGGGCCGAGCCTACAATGAGCAGTTCTTC
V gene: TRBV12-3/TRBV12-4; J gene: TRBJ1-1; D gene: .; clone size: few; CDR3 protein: CASKGQGTTIGAEAFF; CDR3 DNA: TGTGCCAGCAAGGGGCAAGGGACCACTATTGGGGCTGAAGCTTTCTTT
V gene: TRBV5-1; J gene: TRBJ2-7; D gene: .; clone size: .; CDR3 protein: CASSFASSPYEQYF; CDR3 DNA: TGCGCCAGCAGCTTCGCTAGCAGCCCCTACGAGCAGTACTTC